This T cell receptor beta chain was recovered during a study of T cells after yellow fever vaccination. Background on the study: It was SMART-Seq v4 Ultra Low Input that prepared the fractions with low cell numbers. The study's findings and limits: A weaker secondary response peaked on day 5, the primary on day 15. Post-booster repertoires again held most primary-vaccination clones (roughly 95% CD4, about 90% CD8).

Worth noting for this clonotype: Its antigen is unknown.

CDR1 and CDR2 (germline): DFQATT, SNEGSKA (reference sequence). Trimming cost V 6 bases and J 0 bases, with 9 bases left between them. The CDR3 contains 12 residues. In making TCR cDNA, 5'RACE template switching added a universal primer site and UMIs to it. TCRdb redid the calling of the 5' RACE reads with MiXCR, one entry per CDR3 protein. The table includes some 500,000 distinct CDR3 sequences, roughly 13% detected once. Sequencing was performed on PBMCs, taken on the day of the yellow fever booster vaccination. The chain carries TRBV20-1 and TRBJ2-7; no reliable D call. The TCR sequence derives from a young man who received the YFV17D yellow fever vaccine. The CDR3 DNA sequence: TGCAGTGCGCCGAGGAGCTCCTACGAGCAGTACTTC. It codes for CSAPRSSYEQYF.